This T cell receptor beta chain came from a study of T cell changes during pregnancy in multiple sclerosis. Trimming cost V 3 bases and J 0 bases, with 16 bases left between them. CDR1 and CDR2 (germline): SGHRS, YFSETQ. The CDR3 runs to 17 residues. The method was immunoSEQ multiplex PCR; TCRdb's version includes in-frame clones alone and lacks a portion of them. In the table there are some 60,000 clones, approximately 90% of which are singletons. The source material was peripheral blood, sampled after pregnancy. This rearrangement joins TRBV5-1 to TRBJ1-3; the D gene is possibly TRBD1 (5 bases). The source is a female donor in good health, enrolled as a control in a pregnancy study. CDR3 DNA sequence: TGCGCCAGCAGCTGGGGCGGAGAGTCCCTCTCTGGAAACACCATATATTTT. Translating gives CASSWGGESLSGNTIYF.